What follows are 5 T cell receptor beta chains derived from one specimen sequenced in a study of OX40 agonist ivuxolimab in advanced cancers. The library relied on the immunoSEQ multiplex PCR assay. TCRdb re-hosts the immuneACCESS table, in-frame sequences only. Its copies lack some clones; in the studies checked, an unresolved V gene accounts for under half of them, and the cause for the rest is not known. In all, the sample holds more than 55,000 clones, and about 89% of those were seen once. The ten most abundant clones make up roughly 13% of the sample. Sequenced material: CD4+ or CD8+ T cells sorted from blood, taken in a trial of the OX40 agonist ivuxolimab. The receptor source for this set is an adult with an advanced solid tumor such as melanoma, head and neck, liver or kidney cancer.

The V and J genes are TRBV15 and TRBJ2-5; 8 bases are shared with TRBD2. Trimming at V came to 0 bases and at J to 5 bases, leaving 8 bases not matched to a gene. The CDR3 totals 16 residues. Germline CDR1 is LNHNV and CDR2 is YYDKDF (reference sequence). The CDR3 reads CATSRDKGLAGETQYF. CDR3 DNA: TGTGCCACCAGCAGAGATAAAGGGCTAGCGGGTGAGACCCAGTACTTC. Variable domain in full (rest from reference TRBV15 and TRBJ2-5): DAMVIQNPRYQVTQFGKPVTLSCSQTLNHNVMYWYQQKSSQAPKLLFHYYDKDFNNEADTPDNFQSRRPNTSFCFLDIRSPGLGDTAMYLCATSRDKGLAGETQYFGPGTRLLVL.

In this sample, this clone turned up once. The chain recombines TRBV7-2 with TRBJ1-3; possible D gene TRBD1, 6 bases. The CDR3 spans 16 residues. V was cut by 6 bases and J by 4 bases, with 19 bases left in between. CDR1 is SGHTA, CDR2 FQGNSA, per germline. The CDR3 DNA reads as TGTGCCAGCAGACCCGACAGGCTAATAGCCGGAAACACCATATATTTT. Its protein is CASRPDRLIAGNTIYF.

V usage is TRBV6-6 and J usage is TRBJ1-2; D may be TRBD1 (5 bases). Trimming left V 6 bases short and J 5 bases short, with 16 bases between. CDR1 is MNHNY, CDR2 SVGAGI, per germline (reference sequence). This CDR3 comprises 14 residues. The chain's CDR3 is CASRETGGGYGYTF. In nucleotides, the CDR3 is TGTGCCAGCAGGGAGACGGGCGGGGGGTATGGCTACACCTTC.

V is TRBV5-1 and J is TRBJ2-1; D ambiguous. The length of the CDR3 is 16 residues. V was cut by 4 bases and J by 2 bases, with 16 bases left in between. CDR1 is SGHRS, CDR2 YFSETQ, per germline. The CDR3 loop reads CASSGDYGGAYNEQFF. The CDR3 DNA reads as TGCGCCAGCAGCGGGGATTATGGTGGGGCCTACAATGAGCAGTTCTTC.

The chain employs TRBV28 and TRBJ2-1; D may be TRBD2 (5 bases). Germline lookup yields CDR1 MDHEN and CDR2 SYDVKM. The V end was cut by 1 base, the J end by 7 bases, with 17 bases between. The CDR3 extends over 16 amino acids. This CDR3 is CASSLYLLVGNNEQFF. As DNA, the CDR3 is TGTGCCAGCAGTTTATACTTACTAGTGGGTAATAATGAGCAGTTCTTC.